The rows below give T cell receptor beta chains drawn from one sample of a study of vaccination effects on CD4 cells after COVID-19. Profiled with immunoSEQ multiplex PCR; TCRdb holds only in-frame clones, not every one. Seen here are 30,000 to 45,000 clones, 60% to 80% observed once, and the top ten hold about 15%. These receptors' antigens are unknown. The sequencing used CD4+ T cells from PBMCs cultured with HCoV-OC43 spike peptides, collected before COVID-19 vaccination. The receptors here all came from a human donor who received a COVID-19 vaccine. CDR3s leave out the opening cysteine and the closing phenylalanine or tryptophan. Each record gives: CDR3 protein, D gene, J gene, V gene. A D gene is named only where the DNA matches it firmly.

ASALGGVAYEQY | - | TRBJ2-7 | TRBV19
ATSRDLGQGTGELF | - | TRBJ2-2 | TRBV15
ASSPRDTEQF | - | TRBJ2-1 | TRBV3-1/TRBV3-2
ASSRRAASGRGETQY | TRBD2 | TRBJ2-5 | TRBV4-1
ATSDSPTGGQNTEAF | - | TRBJ1-1 | TRBV24-1
AWSQRNSDTQY | - | TRBJ2-3 | TRBV30
ASSPSGGATNEKLF | - | TRBJ1-4 | TRBV14
ASSLWSVAGPGETQY | - | TRBJ2-5 | TRBV27
ASSYSSGRGTDTQY | TRBD2 | TRBJ2-3 | TRBV6-5
ASSPGVRSFNEKLF | - | TRBJ1-4 | TRBV5-5
ASSFVRDRSGNTIY | TRBD1 | TRBJ1-3 | TRBV7-8
ASSYSRAYSYEQY | - | TRBJ2-7 | TRBV6-5
ASSFNTRDEQF | - | TRBJ2-1 | TRBV28
AWSGHLSYEQY | - | TRBJ2-7 | TRBV30
ASSYDNNYGYT | - | TRBJ1-2 | TRBV5-4
AISDPGGRENTEAF | - | TRBJ1-1 | TRBV10-3
ASSLAVVRLGYEQY | - | TRBJ2-7 | TRBV7-8
ASSIRGVNIQY | - | TRBJ2-4 | TRBV19
ASSYDISNTIY | - | TRBJ1-3 | TRBV7-9
ASSPPTSGRETQY | TRBD2 | TRBJ2-5 | TRBV5-1
ASNLAGDNEQF | TRBD2 | TRBJ2-1 | TRBV7-9
ASSLGWGENTEAF | - | TRBJ1-1 | TRBV5-1
ASSQTGTGGYGYT | TRBD1 | TRBJ1-2 | TRBV3-1/TRBV3-2
ASRQGAETQY | TRBD1 | TRBJ2-5 | TRBV12-3/TRBV12-4
ASGLTQGGQKGKGQY | - | TRBJ2-7 | TRBV12-5
ASSPTSTGPPGNIQY | - | TRBJ2-4 | TRBV7-8
ASLEPTTTEQY | - | TRBJ2-7 | TRBV28
ASSERRGGKGSYEQY | TRBD2 | TRBJ2-7 | TRBV10-1
ASSPGRQGGSGYT | TRBD1 | TRBJ1-2 | TRBV18
ATRTLSGELF | - | TRBJ2-2 | TRBV19
ASSEEVFSEQY | - | TRBJ2-7 | TRBV6-1
ASSITGANEKLF | - | TRBJ1-4 | TRBV19
ASSLVRPSGGWGNEQF | TRBD2 | TRBJ2-1 | TRBV11-2
AIGAGEDTQY | TRBD2 | TRBJ2-3 | TRBV10-3
ASSFMWTSGGFAYEQY | TRBD2 | TRBJ2-7 | TRBV7-9
ASSKCKRVLTDTQY | - | TRBJ2-3 | TRBV21-1
ASSLKGEETQY | - | TRBJ2-5 | TRBV5-1
ASSPPRTGAHTGELF | TRBD1 | TRBJ2-2 | TRBV18
ASSIAGGGLALSGANVLT | - | TRBJ2-6 | TRBV19
ASSFLGTDTQY | - | TRBJ2-3 | TRBV6-5
SANLVGETQY | - | TRBJ2-5 | TRBV29-1
ASRGQLNTEAF | - | TRBJ1-1 | TRBV21-1
ASSLLSNQPQH | - | TRBJ1-5 | TRBV6-5
ASSTPGQGWNTEAF | TRBD1 | TRBJ1-1 | TRBV19
ASSVYRAGGYT | - | TRBJ1-2 | TRBV12-3/TRBV12-4
ASRETLRREQY | - | TRBJ2-7 | TRBV19
ATSRDGTGGDEQY | - | TRBJ2-7 | TRBV15
ASSTPVASGGTDTQY | TRBD2 | TRBJ2-3 | TRBV7-9
ASSLKEFTDTQY | - | TRBJ2-3 | TRBV27
SASMGQGDYEQY | TRBD1 | TRBJ2-7 | TRBV20-1
ASSSPGTGMNTEAF | TRBD1 | TRBJ1-1 | TRBV6-6
ASSLGPSGGDGYT | TRBD1 | TRBJ1-2 | TRBV13
ASSPPDREATEAF | TRBD1 | TRBJ1-1 | TRBV5-6